This record looks at one T cell receptor beta chain sequence and its context. No antigen is known for it. Per the original data handling: With immunoSEQ giving junction-only sequences and no quality scores, filtering differed. Here immunoSEQ multiplex PCR was the method, and the copy in TCRdb shows in-frame clones only, minus some. V, J and clone size are taken as reported in that table, and D and trimming were inferred from the DNA itself. This sample has around 2,000,000 clones, with about 95% found just once. These data come from a study of shared clonotypes between healthy human individuals. Cells designated naive CD8 were CD45RO-negative and were positively selected for CCR7, with terminally differentiated effector memory CD45RA+ cells excluded. The study, taken as a whole, reports: Blood was the only sampled material, and tissue repertoires likely differ.

Source material: naive CD8+ T cells sorted from blood. The source is a man aged 18 to 29 in good health.

The CDR3: CASHRSSNEQFF. In DNA, the CDR3 is TGTGCCAGCCATAGGTCTTCCAATGAGCAGTTCTTC. The gene calls are TRBV28 and TRBJ2-1; unclear D gene. The CDR3 loop spans 12 amino acids. The V and J ends lost 8 bases and 6 bases respectively, with 11 bases between them. Germline assignment: CDR1 MDHEN and CDR2 SYDVKM.